These 15 T cell receptor beta chains share one sample of origin, sequenced in a study of Ad26.COV2.S vaccination and SARS-CoV-2 variants. Treatment in this sample: around 19 received Ad26.COV2.S at low or high dose, single or two shots; about 5 received placebo; per-sample allocation not given. Material that was analyzed had been drawn on day 63 after the first vaccine or placebo injection. Here immunoSEQ multiplex PCR was the method, and the copy in TCRdb shows in-frame clones only, minus some. The table records about 350,000 clones, approximately 90% of them present only once. The sample was peripheral blood, taken in a trial of Ad26.COV2.S vaccine versus placebo. The receptors come from a person between 18 and 59 years old who received the Ad26.COV2.S COVID-19 vaccine or a placebo.

This chain connects TRBV5-1 to TRBJ1-1; TRBD1 aligns across 9 bases. With 4 bases clipped from V and 0 bases from J, the junction kept 1 base outside the gene matches. This CDR3 has 14 residues. Germline assignment: CDR1 SGHRS and CDR2 YFSETQ. CDR3 loop: CASSGQGLNTEAFF. The CDR3 DNA reads TGCGCCAGCAGCGGACAGGGGTTGAACACTGAAGCTTTCTTT.

This clone was counted between two and nine times. The chain combines TRBV7-9 with TRBJ2-7; D tentatively fits TRBD1 or TRBD2 (6 bases each). The CDR3 has 15 amino acids. Germline V gives CDR1 SEHNR, CDR2 FQNEAQ (reference sequence). V was cut by 4 bases and J by 5 bases, with 18 bases left in between. The CDR3 sequence: CASSSSGGLSNEQYF. The CDR3 coding sequence is TGTGCCAGCAGCTCGTCTGGGGGGCTGAGCAACGAGCAGTACTTC.

This chain links TRBV11-2 with TRBJ2-3; 11 positions agree with TRBD2. The CDR3 sequence is 16 residues long. V trimming: 2 bases; J trimming: 2 bases; junction bases outside the gene matches: 3. The germline V gene encodes CDR1 SGHAT and CDR2 FQNNGV. CDR3 protein: CASSLTLAGVTDTQYF. The CDR3 DNA is TGTGCCAGCAGCTTAACACTAGCGGGGGTCACAGATACGCAGTATTTT.

This clone appeared once. The J gene is TRBJ2-3, the V gene TRBV4-2; D is possibly TRBD1 (5 bases). The V gene's germline CDR1 is LGHNA and CDR2 YNFKEQ. V dropped 4 bases and J dropped 1 base, with 33 bases sitting between them. The length of the CDR3 is 22 residues. CDR3 amino acids: CASSRRERGGQLYRPRTDTQYF. Here the CDR3 DNA reads TGTGCCAGCAGCCGGAGAGAAAGGGGTGGGCAGCTCTATCGACCTCGCACAGATACGCAGTATTTT.

The chain carries TRBV19 and TRBJ2-2; TRBD2 is a possible D gene (6 bases). V was pared by 4 bases and J by 0 bases, with 15 bases between. The germline gives CDR1 LNHDA, CDR2 SQIVND (reference sequence). CDR3 length: 17 amino acids. The CDR3 coding sequence is TGTGCCAGTAGTACCCCTTCAGGAGGGACGAACACCGGGGAGCTGTTTTTT. This translates into CASSTPSGGTNTGELFF.

The chain is built from TRBV3-1 (or the pseudogene TRBV3-2) and TRBJ1-1; 7 bases are a match to TRBD1. The CDR3 spans 14 residues. The germline V gene encodes CDR1 LGHDT and CDR2 YNNKEL (reference sequence). V was clipped by 10 bases and J by 1 base; unmatched bases: 9. The CDR3 DNA follows: TGTGCCACCGCCGAGGGGGCGACGAACACTGAAGCTTTCTTT. This encodes CATAEGATNTEAFF.

The chain has TRBV24-1 and TRBJ2-1, with 11 bases that match TRBD2. The CDR3 covers 17 residues. The germline V gene has CDR1 KGHDR and CDR2 SFDVKD. V dropped 3 bases and J dropped 7; count of bases not matched to a gene: 10. The CDR3 coding sequence is TGTGCCACCAGTGATCCCCTAACTAGCGGGAGTAAAAATGAGCAGTTCTTC. Its protein is CATSDPLTSGSKNEQFF.

V gene TRBV18 combines with J gene TRBJ2-7, with 12 bases identical to TRBD1. V was pared by 2 bases and J by 4 bases, with 3 bases of the junction left unmatched. CDR1 KGHSH and CDR2 LQKENI come from the germline V gene. The CDR3 is 15 amino acids. The CDR3 protein is CASSPGGQGAYEQYF. CDR3 sequence (DNA): TGTGCCAGCTCACCAGGGGGACAGGGGGCTTACGAGCAGTACTTC.

The chain couples TRBV19 to TRBJ2-5, with TRBD1 as a possible D gene (5 bases). The ends were cut back, 2 bases at V and 2 bases at J, with 12 bases in the middle. CDR1 and CDR2 (germline): LNHDA, SQIVND (reference sequence). CDR3 length: 15 amino acids. DNA of the CDR3: TGTGCCAGTAGTATATCCCCGACAGAACAAGAGACCCAGTACTTC. This sequence encodes CASSISPTEQETQYF.

This clone was seen once. The rearrangement uses TRBV12-3 or TRBV12-4 and TRBJ1-1; D is perhaps TRBD1 (5 bases). The CDR3 loop spans 11 amino acids. V was clipped by 6 bases and J by 6 bases, with 8 bases between them. The CDR3: CASSSGAEAFF. CDR3 DNA sequence: TGTGCCAGCAGCTCGGGGGCTGAAGCTTTCTTT.

V gene TRBV19 combines with J gene TRBJ2-2; 7 nucleotides agree with TRBD1. This CDR3 spans 14 amino acids. Losses at the gene ends were 8 bases for V and 4 bases for J; bases not matched to a gene: 7. Germline CDR1 is LNHDA and CDR2 is SQIVND (reference sequence). The CDR3 sequence: CASGVGQTTGELFF. For the CDR3, the DNA is TGTGCCAGTGGGGTGGGACAGACCACCGGGGAGCTGTTTTTT.

The gene calls are TRBV7-9 and TRBJ2-2; the D gene is possibly TRBD2 (6 bases). The V and J ends lost 5 bases and 5 bases respectively, with 21 bases between them. CDR3 size: 17 residues. Germline V gene sequence: CDR1 SEHNR, CDR2 FQNEAQ (reference sequence). CDR3 sequence reads: CASSLSTGRRGTGELFF. The CDR3 nucleotides are TGTGCCAGCAGCCTATCCACGGGGAGGAGGGGAACCGGGGAGCTGTTTTTT.

This clone has only one observation. The V and J genes are TRBV7-9 and TRBJ2-7; D could derive from TRBD1 or TRBD2 (5 bases each). Germline CDR1 and CDR2: SEHNR and FQNEAQ (reference sequence). Trimming removed 6 bases at V and 3 bases at J, with 21 bases between. This CDR3 is 16 amino acids long. The CDR3 DNA reads as TGTGCCAGCAGTCAAAGGTTAGAGGGGCGTCTCTACGAGCAGTACTTC. This gives the protein CASSQRLEGRLYEQYF.

The CDR3 nucleotides read TGTGCCAGCAGTGAAGGTACTGAGGGGGCCTATGGCTACACCTTC. This gives the protein CASSEGTEGAYGYTF. The V gene is TRBV25-1, the J gene TRBJ1-2, with TRBD1 matching over 7 bases. The CDR3 is made up of 15 amino acids. The germline V gene encodes CDR1 MGHDK and CDR2 SYGVNS. Unmatched junction bases numbered 7, after V lost 2 bases and J lost 4 bases.

This clone showed up just once. The genes are TRBV12-3 or TRBV12-4 and TRBJ1-6; D may be TRBD1 (5 bases). The CDR3 is made up of 13 amino acids. Trimming cost V 3 bases and J 8 bases, with 8 bases left between them. The CDR3 loop is CASSFSGHSPLHF. The CDR3 bases are TGTGCCAGCAGTTTTTCAGGGCATTCACCCCTCCACTTT.